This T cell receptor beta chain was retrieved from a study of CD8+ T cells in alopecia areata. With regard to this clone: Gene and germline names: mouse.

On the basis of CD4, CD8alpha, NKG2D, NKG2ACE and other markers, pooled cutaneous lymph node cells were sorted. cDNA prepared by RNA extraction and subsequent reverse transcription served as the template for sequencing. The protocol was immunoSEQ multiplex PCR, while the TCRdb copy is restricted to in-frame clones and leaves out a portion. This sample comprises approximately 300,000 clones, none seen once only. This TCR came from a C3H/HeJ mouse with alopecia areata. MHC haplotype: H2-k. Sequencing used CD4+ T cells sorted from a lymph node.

The CDR3 bases that were read are TGTGCCAGCAGTGGGGGACTGGGGGGGCGC. Its translation is CASSGGLGGR. In full, the CDR3 reads CASSGGLGGRDYTF. This chain uses TRBV13-1 with TRBJ1-2; possible D gene TRBD1, 6 bases. The missing CDR3 end, 4 residues past where the read stops, is filled in from the germline J gene. The CDR3 is made up of 14 amino acids. Germline CDR1 is NSHNY and CDR2 is SYGAGN.